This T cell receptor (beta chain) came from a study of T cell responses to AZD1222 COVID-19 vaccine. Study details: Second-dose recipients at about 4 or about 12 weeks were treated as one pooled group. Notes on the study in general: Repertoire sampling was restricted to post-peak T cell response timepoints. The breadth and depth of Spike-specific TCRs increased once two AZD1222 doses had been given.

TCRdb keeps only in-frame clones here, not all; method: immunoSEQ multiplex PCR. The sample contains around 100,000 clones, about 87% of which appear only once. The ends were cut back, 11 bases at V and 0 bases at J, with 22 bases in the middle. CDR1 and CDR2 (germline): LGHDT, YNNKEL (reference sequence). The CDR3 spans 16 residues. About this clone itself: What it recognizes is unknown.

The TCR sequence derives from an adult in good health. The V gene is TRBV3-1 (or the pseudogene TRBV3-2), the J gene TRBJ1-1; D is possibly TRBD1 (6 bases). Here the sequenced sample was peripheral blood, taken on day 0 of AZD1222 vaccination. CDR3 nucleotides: TGTGCCGGTACCTGCCAGGGGAGACAGATGAACACTGAAGCTTTCTTT. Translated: CAGTCQGRQMNTEAFF.